This note documents a single TCR beta chain sequence. Antigen specificity is unknown. These data are taken from a study of identifying expanded T cells in peripheral blood. Study-wide results and caveats: Across healthy donors, higher total template counts meant significantly greater two-week count variance. Technical replicates showed roughly 1.2 changed clones; two weeks 15 to 20; four weeks 19.

Collection occurred without any documented infections or immune events in donors. With 4 bases removed from V and 7 bases from J, the gap between germline ends came to 13 bases. CDR3 length equals 13 residues. The germline CDR1 and CDR2 sequences are MNHNS and SASEGT. The repertoire was sequenced with immunoSEQ multiplex PCR; TCRdb's copy has only in-frame clones and lacks some. Of more than 90,000 clones in the sample, roughly 85% were seen once. The clonotype was recovered from a person aged 18 to 70 in good health. The J gene is TRBJ2-5, the V gene TRBV6-1, with a tentative D call TRBD2 (5 bases). The sample was blood. CDR3 sequence reads: CASSGSPRGTQYF. As DNA, the CDR3 is TGTGCCAGCAGTGGGTCGCCCCGGGGGACCCAGTACTTC.